Each of the 25 T cell receptor beta chains below was sequenced from the same sample in a study of T cells in Graves' hyperthyroidism and ophthalmopathy. Amplified regions were TCR beta CDR3 sequences from RNA transcripts. The HTBI set primed first-round TCR CDR3 RT-PCR. TCRdb recomputed calls from the multiplex PCR reads with MiXCR, one row per CDR3 protein. The table includes about 560,000 distinct CDR3 sequences, about a sixth detected once. The material sequenced was blood. Receptors originate from a young woman with Graves' hyperthyroidism.

This clonotype was observed a handful of times. The CDR3 region has the DNA TGTGCCATCAGGCAGGGGACAGGGATATATGGCTACACCTTC. Protein product: CAIRQGTGIYGYTF. The gene calls are TRBV10-3 and TRBJ1-2; 9 bases map to TRBD1. Germline V lookup: CDR1 ENHRY, CDR2 SYGVKD. V was pared by 6 bases and J by 5 bases, with 7 bases of the junction left unmatched. The CDR3 runs 14 residues.

This clonotype has a handful of counts. This chain uses TRBV5-6 with TRBJ2-2; perhaps TRBD2 as D (6 bases). CDR1 and CDR2 from the germline V gene are SGHDT and YYEEEE. The CDR3 is 15 amino acids. V lost 4 bases and J lost 1, with 11 bases in between. CDR3 DNA: TGTGCCAGCAGCCGCGGGACGGGGAACACCGGGGAGCTGTTTTTT. Translating it yields CASSRGTGNTGELFF.

This clonotype was seen many times. The gene calls are TRBV12-3 or TRBV12-4 and TRBJ2-7; 9 nucleotides line up with TRBD1. V shed 3 bases and J 4 bases; nucleotides not matched to a gene: 4. This CDR3 region has 14 residues. DNA of the CDR3: TGTGCCAGCAGTTTCCGACAGGGGGGATACGAGCAGTACTTC. Translated: CASSFRQGGYEQYF.

V and J are TRBV5-1 and TRBJ2-7; 12 nucleotides line up with TRBD2. The germline gives CDR1 SGHRS, CDR2 YFSETQ. V was pared by 3 bases and J by 6 bases, with 7 bases of the junction left unmatched. The CDR3 has 15 amino acids. The CDR3 coding sequence is TGCGCCAGCAGCTCAAGTGGACTAGCGGGATTCGAGCAGTACTTC. Protein product: CASSSSGLAGFEQYF.

This clonotype has at least ten counts. This rearrangement joins TRBV10-3 to TRBJ2-1, with D perhaps matching TRBD2 (5 bases). CDR1 and CDR2 (germline): ENHRY, SYGVKD. V was clipped by 6 bases and J by 0 bases, with 12 bases between them. This CDR3 has 15 amino acids. DNA of the CDR3: TGTGCCATCAGGGAGGCGGGCAGCTCCTACAATGAGCAGTTCTTC. This encodes CAIREAGSSYNEQFF.

The chain uses TRBV20-1 and TRBJ2-5, with D maybe TRBD1 (7 bases). The germline CDR1 and CDR2 sequences are DFQATT and SNEGSKA (reference sequence). The CDR3 has 11 amino acids. V shed 3 bases and J shed 9 bases, with 11 bases lying between them. The CDR3 DNA sequence: TGCAGTGCTAGTCAGGGGGAGGCCCAGTACTTC. Encoded protein: CSASQGEAQYF.

This clonotype was counted ten times or more. The chain couples TRBV7-9 to TRBJ2-5; a weak D match, TRBD1 (6 bases). CDR3 size: 15 residues. Per germline, CDR1 SEHNR and CDR2 FQNEAQ (reference sequence). V was pared by 1 base and J by 3 bases, with 12 bases between. CDR3 nucleotide sequence: TGTGCCAGCAGCTTAGGACGGACAGCCAAAGAGACCCAGTACTTC. It is translated as CASSLGRTAKETQYF.

V usage is TRBV18 and J usage is TRBJ1-3; D uncertain. This CDR3 contains 15 residues. Germline CDR1 is KGHSH and CDR2 is LQKENI. V shed 2 bases and J shed 0 bases, with 8 bases lying between them. The CDR3 loop reads CASSPSPNSGNTIYF. CDR3 DNA sequence: TGTGCCAGCTCACCATCGCCGAACTCTGGAAACACCATATATTTT.

This clonotype was recorded at least ten times. V is TRBV30 and J is TRBJ1-3, with a tentative D call TRBD1 (5 bases). Trimming pared 3 bases from V and 4 bases from J, leaving 10 bases between. The CDR3 is 13 amino acids. CDR1 GTSNPN and CDR2 SVGIG come from the germline V gene (reference sequence). This CDR3 reads CAWRGVRGNTIYF. The CDR3 DNA reads as TGTGCCTGGAGGGGGGTCAGGGGAAACACCATATATTTT.

This clonotype was found a few times. The chain has TRBV5-1 and TRBJ1-4, with D possibly being TRBD1 (5 bases). Trimming took off 6 bases at V and 4 bases at J, with 19 bases between the two ends. There are 16 residues in the CDR3. In germline, CDR1 is SGHRS, CDR2 YFSETQ. The DNA for the CDR3 is TGCGCCAGCAATTTCCCCTACCGGGGCCTTAATGAAAAACTGTTTTTT. Amino acids: CASNFPYRGLNEKLFF.

In its sample, this clonotype was seen many times. The V gene is TRBV12-5, the J gene TRBJ1-2; D is uncertain. The germline V gene encodes CDR1 LGHNT and CDR2 FRNRAP. V lost 5 bases and J 5 bases, leaving 21 bases between the germline ends. The CDR3 sequence is 16 residues long. DNA of the CDR3: TGTGCTAGTGGTCTCCAAAATCTTGGACGGCCATATGGCTACACCTTC. This translates into CASGLQNLGRPYGYTF.

This clonotype was observed many times. The V and J genes are TRBV7-9 and TRBJ2-7, with D unclear. The CDR3 consists of 12 residues. V was shortened by 5 bases and J by 2 bases, with 7 bases between the two germline ends. The germline V gene has CDR1 SEHNR and CDR2 FQNEAQ (reference sequence). The CDR3 spells CASSHLPYEQYF. Written as DNA, the CDR3 is TGTGCCAGCAGCCACTTACCCTACGAGCAGTACTTC.

Concerning this clonotype: Given the absence of the conserved phenylalanine or tryptophan at the CDR3 end, a read error is likely. The V and J genes are TRBV28 and TRBJ1-1; 9 bases line up with TRBD1. Germline CDR1 is MDHEN and CDR2 is SYDVKM. V was clipped by 1 base and J by 5 bases; unmatched bases: 11. The length of the CDR3 is 17 residues. The CDR3 region is CASSLSHSRQGDTEAFL. In nucleotides, the CDR3 is TGTGCCAGCAGTTTATCTCATTCTAGACAGGGGGATACTGAAGCTTTCTTG.

Notes on this clonotype: A clone one base away is much larger, so this may be a read error. This chain joins TRBV20-1 and TRBJ1-4, with D unresolved. The CDR3 covers 14 residues. Germline V CDR1 and CDR2: DFQATT, SNEGSKA (reference sequence). CDR3 nucleotide sequence: TGCAGTGCTGCCACCCGCGTAAATAATGAAAAACCGTTTTTT. Encoded protein: CSAATRVNNEKPFF.

About this clonotype itself: Germline and junction disagree at one end, which may indicate a read error. This chain uses TRBV30 with TRBJ2-3, with 9 positions matching TRBD1. Germline V CDR1 and CDR2: GTSNPN, SVGIG (reference sequence). The CDR3 loop spans 14 amino acids. This chain's CDR3 is CVWSEDRGTDTQYF. The CDR3 nucleotides read TGTGTCTGGAGCGAGGACAGGGGAACAGATACGCAGTATTTT.

The table lists this clonotype with many counts. The chain carries TRBV2 and TRBJ1-1, with D possibly being TRBD1 (5 bases). Deletions cut 3 bases from V and 3 bases from J, with 14 bases between. Germline lookup yields CDR1 SNHLY and CDR2 FYNNEI. CDR3 length: 15 amino acids. This chain's CDR3 is CASSEAGHTYTEAFF. CDR3 DNA sequence: TGTGCCAGCAGTGAGGCGGGGCACACCTACACTGAAGCTTTCTTT.

Ten or more counts support this clonotype. V gene TRBV20-1 combines with J gene TRBJ1-2, with D maybe TRBD1 (6 bases). This CDR3 region has 14 residues. Trimming stripped 5 bases from V and 8 bases from J, with 21 bases between. From germline, CDR1 is DFQATT and CDR2 SNEGSKA (reference sequence). CDR3: CSAPPGRGQIGYTF. In DNA, the CDR3 is TGCAGTGCTCCCCCAGGCAGGGGCCAAATAGGCTACACCTTC.

This clonotype was picked up many times. The chain carries TRBV2 and TRBJ1-5; a weak D match, TRBD1 (5 bases). Trimming cost V 7 bases and J 5 bases, with 12 bases left between them. The CDR3 is made up of 13 amino acids. Germline CDR1 and CDR2: SNHLY and FYNNEI. The CDR3 loop reads CASTLGEDQPQHF. DNA of the CDR3: TGTGCCAGCACCTTGGGGGAGGATCAGCCCCAGCATTTT. Full variable domain (missing parts from reference TRBV2 and TRBJ1-5): EPEVTQTPSHQVTQMGQEVILRCVPISNHLYFYWYRQILGQKVEFLVSFYNNEISEKSEIFDDQFSVERPDGSNFTLKIRSTKLEDSAMYFCASTLGEDQPQHFGDGTRLSIL.

This clonotype was observed a handful of times. The rearrangement joins TRBV11-2 to TRBJ2-2, with TRBD2 identical over 13 bases. From germline, CDR1 is SGHAT and CDR2 FQNNGV. V lost 0 bases to trimming and J lost 5 bases; unmatched junction nucleotides: 6. The CDR3 contains 18 residues. CDR3 bases: TGTGCCAGCAGCTTAGATTTTCGGACTAGCGGGGGTACCGGGGAGCTGTTTTTT. Its protein product is CASSLDFRTSGGTGELFF.

This clonotype was recorded a few times. The chain links TRBV3-1 to TRBJ1-5; TRBD1 matches 10 bases. In germline, CDR1 is LGHDT, CDR2 YNNKEL (reference sequence). The CDR3 extends over 13 amino acids. V lost 1 base to trimming and J lost 13 bases; unmatched junction nucleotides: 4. In DNA form, the CDR3 reads TGTGCCAGCAGCCAAGGGGACAGGGGTAATCAGCATTTT. As protein: CASSQGDRGNQHF.

In its sample, this clonotype was seen many times. This CDR3 is CAISEGRGLRTGELFF. CDR3 DNA: TGTGCCATCAGTGAAGGGAGGGGCCTTCGCACCGGGGAGCTGTTTTTT. The chain joins TRBV10-3 to TRBJ2-2; 7 bases match TRBD2. This CDR3 has 16 residues. CDR1 is ENHRY and CDR2 is SYGVKD in the germline V gene. J was trimmed by 4 bases and V by 3 bases; bases with no gene match: 8.

A note on this clonotype: A much bigger clone sits one base away, suggesting this may be a read error. The chain links TRBV12-3 or TRBV12-4 to TRBJ2-1; D remains unclear. The CDR3 has 16 residues. The CDR3: CTSSPGPRSSYNEQFF. The CDR3 bases are TGTACCAGCAGTCCGGGCCCCAGGAGCTCCTACAATGAGCAGTTCTTC.

This rearrangement joins TRBV29-1 to TRBJ1-2; unclear D gene. The ends were cut back, 4 bases at V and 4 bases at J, with 16 bases in the middle. Germline CDR1 reads SQVTM; CDR2 reads ANQGSEA. The CDR3 is 14 amino acids. The CDR3 DNA sequence: TGCAGCGTTGCCTCTGGGAGCCTAACCTATGGCTACACCTTC. This encodes CSVASGSLTYGYTF.

In its sample, this clonotype was seen a few times. CDR3: CASSLGEGTGELFF. The CDR3 DNA sequence: TGTGCCAGCAGTTTGGGGGAGGGGACCGGGGAGCTGTTTTTT. V is TRBV28 and J is TRBJ2-2, with 7 bases fitting TRBD2. This CDR3 region has 14 residues. With V trimmed by 3 bases and J by 5 bases, 3 bases remained unmatched. CDR1 and CDR2 (germline): MDHEN, SYDVKM.

This clonotype was seen repeatedly, ten times or more. This chain joins TRBV29-1 and TRBJ2-2; 8 bases agree with TRBD2. Unmatched junction bases numbered 4, after V lost 5 bases and J lost 2 bases. The CDR3 spans 14 residues. Per germline, CDR1 SQVTM and CDR2 ANQGSEA. The CDR3 loop is CSVRGTRNTGELFF. The CDR3 DNA is TGCAGCGTTCGGGGGACTAGAAACACCGGGGAGCTGTTTTTT.